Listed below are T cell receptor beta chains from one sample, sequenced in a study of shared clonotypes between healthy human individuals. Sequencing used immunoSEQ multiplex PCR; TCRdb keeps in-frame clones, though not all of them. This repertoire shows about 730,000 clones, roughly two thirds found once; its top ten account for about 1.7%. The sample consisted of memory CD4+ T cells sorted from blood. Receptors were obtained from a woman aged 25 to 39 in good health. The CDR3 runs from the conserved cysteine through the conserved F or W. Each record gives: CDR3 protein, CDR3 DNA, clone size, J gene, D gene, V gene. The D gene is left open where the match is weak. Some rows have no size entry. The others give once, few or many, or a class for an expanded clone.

CASSLVTGSAKLFF	TGTGCCAGCAGCTTAGTTACAGGGAGTGCAAAACTGTTTTTT	.	TRBJ1-4	.	TRBV7-2
CASGASGNTIYF	TGCGCCAGCGGGGCCTCTGGAAACACCATATATTTT	.	TRBJ1-3	.	TRBV10-2
CASSYVGTKAFF	TGTGCCAGCAGTTACGTCGGGACTAAAGCTTTCTTT	few	TRBJ1-1	.	TRBV6-5
CASSLAEAGGLDEQFF	TGTGCCAGCAGCTTAGCGGAGGCGGGAGGATTGGATGAGCAGTTCTTC	.	TRBJ2-1	TRBD2	TRBV11-3
CASATGQGTQPQHF	TGTGCCAGCGCCACCGGACAGGGTACTCAGCCCCAGCATTTT	.	TRBJ1-5	TRBD1	TRBV18
CASSRLEGSTGELFF	TGTGCCAGCAGCCGACTAGAAGGGTCCACCGGGGAGCTGTTTTTT	.	TRBJ2-2	.	TRBV11-3
CASSPNRNTEAFF	TGTGCCAGTAGTCCGAACCGGAACACTGAAGCTTTCTTT	.	TRBJ1-1	.	TRBV19
CARALMFHEQYF	TGTGCCAGAGCGTTGATGTTTCACGAGCAGTACTTC	.	TRBJ2-7	.	TRBV19
CATSRGTVQETQYF	TGTGCCACCAGCAGGGGGACCGTACAAGAGACCCAGTACTTC	.	TRBJ2-5	.	TRBV15
CASSLGLGRGYTF	TGTGCCAGCAGCTTGGGCCTCGGTCGTGGCTACACCTTC	few	TRBJ1-2	.	TRBV5-6
CASKPGLAGTNEQFF	TGTGCCAGCAAACCGGGACTAGCGGGGACCAATGAGCAGTTCTTC	once	TRBJ2-1	TRBD2	TRBV2
CSGRQGGTTQYF	TGCAGCGGGAGACAGGGGGGCACGACCCAGTACTTC	.	TRBJ2-5	TRBD1	TRBV29-1
CASSSYTSREQFF	TGTGCCAGCAGTTCATATACTAGCCGTGAGCAGTTCTTC	once	TRBJ2-1	.	TRBV28
CASSLGVTYNEQFF	TGTGCCAGCAGCTTAGGCGTAACCTACAATGAGCAGTTCTTC	.	TRBJ2-1	.	TRBV7-3
CAWSPGTDTQYF	TGTGCCTGGAGTCCCGGCACAGATACGCAGTATTTT	.	TRBJ2-3	.	TRBV30
CASSYGDSGANVLTF	TGTGCCAGCAGTTACGGGGACTCTGGGGCCAACGTCCTGACTTTC	.	TRBJ2-6	.	TRBV6-5
CASSESFRGRANEKLFF	TGTGCCAGCAGTGAAAGTTTCAGGGGCCGGGCTAATGAAAAACTGTTTTTT	.	TRBJ1-4	.	TRBV2
CASSLVAQNTEAFF	TGCGCCAGCAGCTTGGTAGCTCAGAACACTGAAGCTTTCTTT	few	TRBJ1-1	.	TRBV5-1
CASSLESDRPGNTIYF	TGCGCCAGCAGCTTGGAGTCGGACAGGCCTGGAAACACCATATATTTT	.	TRBJ1-3	TRBD1	TRBV5-1
CASSLSRAEFYEQYF	TGTGCCAGCAGTTTATCCAGGGCCGAGTTCTACGAGCAGTACTTC	few	TRBJ2-7	.	TRBV28
CASSRAGLLSSYEQYF	TGTGCCAGTAGCCGGGCGGGACTTTTGAGCTCCTACGAGCAGTACTTC	many	TRBJ2-7	.	TRBV19
CASKGQGTREQYF	TGCGCCAGCAAGGGACAGGGAACTCGTGAGCAGTACTTC	.	TRBJ2-7	TRBD1	TRBV10-1